The rows below give T cell receptor beta chains drawn from one sample of a study of a mutant IDH1 vaccine in newly diagnosed glioma. Some clones are missing from TCRdb's copy, which holds only in-frame ones; the method was immunoSEQ multiplex PCR. The sample gives tens of thousands of clones, around 82% of which show up once; 10% to 15% is in the top ten. The antigens of these receptors remain unknown. Sequenced here: PBMCs, sampled from a glioma patient whose treatment included an IDH1 peptide vaccine. These receptors were collected from a man aged 18 to 30 with glioma. Each CDR3 is given with its conserved first and last residue. The D gene is left open where the match is weak. Size values are once, few and many counts, or a class for expanded clones, and some rows have none.

NA | NA | TRBJ2-1 | TRBV7-2 | CASSLERSNEQFF | TGTGCCAGCAGCTTAGAGCGGTCAAATGAGCAGTTCTTC
NA | NA | TRBJ1-5 | TRBV7-9 | CASSLDPYQPQHF | TGTGCCAGCAGCTTAGACCCTTATCAGCCCCAGCATTTT
NA | NA | TRBJ1-1 | TRBV18 | CASSPSFDTEAFF | TGTGCCAGCTCACCATCGTTTGACACTGAAGCTTTCTTT
NA | NA | TRBJ1-5 | TRBV5-1 | CASSLAGGPNQPQHF | TGCGCCAGCAGCTTGGCCGGGGGACCCAATCAGCCCCAGCATTTT
NA | TRBD2 | TRBJ2-1 | TRBV15 | CATSRATSGTEQFF | TGTGCCACCAGCAGAGCCACTAGCGGAACAGAGCAGTTCTTC
NA | TRBD2 | TRBJ2-7 | TRBV10-3 | CAISSGTSAAYEQYF | TGTGCCATCAGTTCCGGGACTAGCGCCGCCTACGAGCAGTACTTC
NA | NA | TRBJ1-2 | TRBV21-1 | CASSGPLRDYGYTF | TGTGCCAGCAGCGGGCCGCTGAGGGACTATGGCTACACCTTC
NA | NA | TRBJ2-1 | TRBV6-5 | CASSYTEGNEQFF | TGTGCCAGCAGTTACACTGAGGGCAATGAGCAGTTCTTC
few | NA | TRBJ1-5 | TRBV4-3 | CASSPNSQSNQPQHF | TGCGCCAGCAGTCCCAACTCACAGAGCAATCAGCCCCAGCATTTT
NA | NA | TRBJ2-2 | TRBV5-1 | CASSHPSDSPKTNTGELFF | TGCGCCAGCAGCCACCCCTCGGACAGCCCTAAAACGAACACCGGGGAGCTGTTTTTT
NA | NA | TRBJ2-6 | TRBV6-1 | CATGLSGSGANVLTF | TGTGCCACCGGACTCTCTGGATCTGGGGCCAACGTCCTGACTTTC
NA | NA | TRBJ1-2 | TRBV6-5 | CASSYLGVTLFYGYTF | TGTGCCAGCAGTTACTTAGGGGTGACTCTCTTCTATGGCTACACCTTC
once | NA | TRBJ1-1 | TRBV5-6 | CASSALELDTEAFF | TGTGCCAGCAGCGCTCTCGAATTGGACACTGAAGCTTTCTTT
medium-sized | NA | TRBJ2-5 | TRBV4-3 | CASSQDLAGQETQYF | TGCGCCAGCAGCCAAGATTTGGCAGGACAAGAGACCCAGTACTTC
NA | NA | TRBJ1-2 | TRBV18 | CASSGVGGYTF | TGTGCCAGCTCGGGGGTTGGCGGCTACACCTTC
once | NA | TRBJ1-1 | TRBV5-5 | CASNWGVNTEAFF | TGTGCCAGCAACTGGGGGGTGAACACTGAAGCTTTCTTT
NA | NA | TRBJ1-6 | TRBV6-7 | CASSIGLGNSPLHF | TGTGCCAGCAGTATCGGACTTGGCAATTCACCCCTCCACTTT
NA | NA | TRBJ2-7 | TRBV5-1 | CASSLPTLRATPEGQYF | TGCGCCAGCAGCTTGCCGACCCTCAGGGCCACTCCTGAGGGGCAGTACTTC
NA | NA | TRBJ2-7 | TRBV30 | CAWSNGDFYEQYF | TGTGCCTGGAGTAACGGTGATTTCTACGAGCAGTACTTC
NA | NA | TRBJ2-3 | TRBV7-8 | CASSPRPSVTDTQYF | TGTGCCAGCAGCCCCCGACCTAGCGTCACAGATACGCAGTATTTT
NA | NA | TRBJ2-6 | TRBV4-2 | CASSQDVGSGANVLTF | TGTGCCAGCAGCCAAGATGTCGGTTCTGGGGCCAACGTCCTGACTTTC
NA | NA | TRBJ1-2 | TRBV30 | CAWTPGTNYGYTF | TGTGCCTGGACTCCAGGGACCAACTATGGCTACACCTTC
NA | NA | TRBJ2-5 | TRBV6-6 | CASSYSVRVQETQYF | TGTGCCAGCAGTTACTCGGTTCGGGTCCAAGAGACCCAGTACTTC
NA | TRBD2 | TRBJ2-7 | TRBV9 | CASSVLSSGTSEQYF | TGTGCCAGCAGCGTCCTTAGTAGCGGGACAAGCGAGCAGTACTTC
NA | NA | TRBJ1-2 | TRBV11-2 | CASSSGDYGYTF | TGTGCCAGCAGCTCGGGGGACTATGGCTACACCTTC
NA | TRBD1 | TRBJ1-2 | TRBV5-1 | CASSVGGQGLLGYTF | TGCGCCAGCAGCGTAGGGGGACAGGGGCTGTTGGGCTACACCTTC
NA | NA | TRBJ2-1 | TRBV6-6 | CASSTLGPLYNEQFF | TGTGCCAGCAGCACTCTAGGCCCCCTCTACAATGAGCAGTTCTTC
NA | NA | TRBJ1-3 | TRBV11-1 | CASSTRSRAISGNTIYF | TGTGCCAGCAGCACCAGGTCCAGGGCAATCTCAGGAAACACCATATATTTT
NA | NA | TRBJ1-5 | TRBV30 | CAWSVTGSIQPQHF | TGTGCCTGGAGTGTTACAGGGTCAATTCAGCCCCAGCATTTT
NA | NA | TRBJ2-6 | TRBV2 | CATVGMGPHSGANVLTF | TGTGCCACGGTAGGGATGGGACCGCACTCTGGGGCCAACGTCCTGACTTTC
NA | NA | TRBJ2-1 | TRBV30 | CAWSNYGRAISYNEQFF | TGTGCCTGGAGTAATTATGGACGAGCCATCTCCTACAATGAGCAGTTCTTC
NA | NA | TRBJ2-5 | TRBV19 | CASSTSDSPRRETQYF | TGTGCCAGTAGTACGTCTGACAGCCCTAGGCGAGAGACCCAGTACTTC
NA | NA | TRBJ1-1 | TRBV4-1 | CASSQGYRFPELNTEAFF | TGCGCCAGCAGCCAAGGTTACAGGTTTCCAGAATTGAACACTGAAGCTTTCTTT
NA | NA | TRBJ1-4 | TRBV30 | CAWSILLSSTNEKLFF | TGTGCCTGGTCAATACTCCTAAGTTCAACTAATGAAAAACTGTTTTTT
few | NA | TRBJ1-1 | TRBV28 | CASSSMGQGRTEAFF | TGTGCCAGCAGTTCCATGGGGCAGGGTCGGACTGAAGCTTTCTTT
NA | NA | TRBJ1-1 | TRBV7-2 | CASSLDSALNTEAFF | TGTGCCAGCAGCTTAGACAGCGCTCTGAACACTGAAGCTTTCTTT
once | TRBD1 | TRBJ1-5 | TRBV2 | CASTGQGTYSNQPQHF | TGTGCCAGCACGGGACAGGGGACTTATAGCAATCAGCCCCAGCATTTT
NA | TRBD1 | TRBJ1-5 | TRBV19 | CASSSGQGPYSNQPQHF | TGTGCCAGTAGTAGTGGACAGGGGCCCTATAGCAATCAGCCCCAGCATTTT
NA | TRBD2 | TRBJ2-2 | TRBV9 | CASTLGLAANTGELFF | TGTGCCAGCACCCTGGGACTAGCGGCAAACACCGGGGAGCTGTTTTTT
NA | NA | TRBJ1-3 | TRBV6-5 | CASSYSSRVSGNTIYF | TGTGCCAGCAGTTACTCGAGCCGGGTGTCGGGAAACACCATATATTTT
NA | NA | TRBJ1-1 | TRBV5-8 | CASSPTGLPNTEAFF | TGTGCCAGCAGCCCGACGGGACTCCCGAACACTGAAGCTTTCTTT
NA | TRBD1 | TRBJ1-2 | TRBV4-3 | CASSQDFYSRGFYGYTF | TGCGCCAGCAGCCAAGATTTTTATAGCAGGGGGTTCTATGGCTACACCTTC
NA | NA | TRBJ2-7 | TRBV6-1 | CASSGRPAAEQYF | TGTGCCAGCAGTGGTAGGCCAGCGGCCGAGCAGTACTTC
NA | NA | TRBJ1-2 | TRBV18 | CASSPPGRGNYGYTF | TGTGCCAGCTCACCACCGGGCAGGGGTAACTATGGCTACACCTTC
NA | NA | TRBJ1-1 | TRBV5-1 | CASSWDNLLNTEAFF | TGCGCCAGCAGCTGGGACAACCTATTGAACACTGAAGCTTTCTTT
NA | TRBD2 | TRBJ2-3 | TRBV7-2 | CASSLASGGATDTQYF | TGTGCCAGCAGCTTAGCGAGCGGGGGGGCCACAGATACGCAGTATTTT
NA | NA | TRBJ2-3 | TRBV29-1 | CSVPGSGEKVADTDTQYF | TGCAGCGTTCCCGGGTCTGGGGAAAAGGTGGCAGACACAGATACGCAGTATTTT